A selection of T cell receptor beta chains follows, all from one sample in a study of blood T cells in healthy people across ages. TCRdb itself ran the 5' RACE reads through MiXCR, one entry per CDR3 protein. Among around 940,000 distinct CDR3 sequences listed, about 51% were seen once. Sequenced input: blood. The source of these receptors is a woman in her sixties or seventies in good health. CDR3s include the opening cysteine and the closing phenylalanine or tryptophan. The order of the fields is CDR3 protein, CDR3 DNA, D gene, clone size, V gene, J gene. D genes are given only for firm matches. For some rows the clone size is stated as once, few or many, or as a class when expanded; others skip it.

CDR3: CASSFLLAGAVDTQYF
DNA: TGTGCCAGCAGTTTCCTCCTAGCGGGAGCAGTAGATACGCAGTATTTT
D: TRBD2
size: few
V: TRBV28
J: TRBJ2-3

CDR3: CASSEFLGQRTDTQYF
DNA: TGTGCCAGCAGTGAATTTTTAGGACAGCGGACAGATACGCAGTATTTT
D: -
size: -
V: TRBV25-1
J: TRBJ2-3

CDR3: CSGSESYNEQFF
DNA: TGCAGCGGTAGCGAGTCTTACAATGAGCAGTTCTTC
D: -
size: few
V: TRBV29-1
J: TRBJ2-1

CDR3: CASSSMNVPTQETQYF
DNA: TGTGCCAGCAGTTCAATGAATGTCCCCACCCAAGAGACCCAGTACTTC
D: -
size: -
V: TRBV27
J: TRBJ2-5

CDR3: CASSTRGGQGGDTQYF
DNA: TGTGCCAGCAGCACGCGGGGGGGACAGGGTGGAGATACGCAGTATTTT
D: -
size: -
V: TRBV7-2
J: TRBJ2-3

CDR3: CASSGGPSYEQYF
DNA: TGCGCCAGCAGTGGAGGGCCTTCCTACGAGCAGTACTTC
D: -
size: -
V: TRBV5-1
J: TRBJ2-7

CDR3: CGGRIGETHYF
DNA: TGTGGCGGGAGGATTGGAGAGACCCATTACTTC
D: TRBD2
size: -
V: TRBV20-1
J: TRBJ2-5

CDR3: CASSLSRTASGSPLHF
DNA: TGTGCCAGCAGTTTATCGAGGACAGCCTCGGGGTCACCCCTCCACTTT
D: -
size: -
V: TRBV27
J: TRBJ1-6

CDR3: CASRAGGRYNEQFF
DNA: TGTGCCAGTAGGGCGGGAGGGAGATACAATGAGCAGTTCTTC
D: TRBD2
size: few
V: TRBV12-3/TRBV12-4
J: TRBJ2-1

CDR3: CASSLDFATSYEQYF
DNA: TGTGCCAGCAGCTTAGACTTCGCCACTAGCTACGAGCAGTACTTC
D: -
size: -
V: TRBV11-2
J: TRBJ2-7

CDR3: CSAQGRVSQPQHF
DNA: TGCAGTGCTCAGGGCAGGGTCTCTCAGCCCCAGCATTTT
D: -
size: -
V: TRBV20-1
J: TRBJ1-5